In its sample, the clone carrying this T cell receptor (beta chain) was seen once. The antigen remains undetermined. Assay: immunoSEQ multiplex PCR; the TCRdb copy retains only in-frame clones and omits some. The sample lists approximately 120,000 clones, approximately 90% occurring once. This sample is drawn from a study of T cell responses to AZD1222 COVID-19 vaccine. Overall study findings and caveats: The donors showed a predominance of white British ancestry and of females, with possible underestimation of clonal diversity. Receipt of two AZD1222 doses was followed by a rise in Spike-specific TCR breadth and depth.

Sequences were derived from peripheral blood, sampled 28 days after the second AZD1222 dose. The TCR was taken from an adult who received the AZD1222 COVID-19 vaccine.

DNA of the CDR3: TGTGCCAGCAGTTCGCGACAGGAGGCCTACGAGCAGTACTTC. It is translated as CASSSRQEAYEQYF. The chain recombines TRBV27 with TRBJ2-7; maybe TRBD1 (6 bases). Trimming left V 4 bases short and J 2 bases short, with 12 bases between. The germline gives CDR1 MNHEY, CDR2 SMNVEV (reference sequence). The length of the CDR3 is 14 residues.